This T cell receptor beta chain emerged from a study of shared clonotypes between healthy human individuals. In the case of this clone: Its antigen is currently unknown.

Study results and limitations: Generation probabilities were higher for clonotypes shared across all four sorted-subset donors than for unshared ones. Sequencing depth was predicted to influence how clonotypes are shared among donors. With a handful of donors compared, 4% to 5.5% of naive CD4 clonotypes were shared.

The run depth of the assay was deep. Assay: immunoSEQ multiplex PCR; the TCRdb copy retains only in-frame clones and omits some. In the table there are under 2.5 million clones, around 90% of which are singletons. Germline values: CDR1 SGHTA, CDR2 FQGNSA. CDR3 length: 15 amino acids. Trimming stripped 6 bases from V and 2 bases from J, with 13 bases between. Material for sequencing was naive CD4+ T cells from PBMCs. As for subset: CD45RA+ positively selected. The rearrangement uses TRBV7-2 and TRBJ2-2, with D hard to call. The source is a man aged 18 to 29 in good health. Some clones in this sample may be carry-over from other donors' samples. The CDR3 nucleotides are TGTGCCAGCAGTTCATACGGCGCCAACACCGGGGAGCTGTTTTTT. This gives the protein CASSSYGANTGELFF.